A single sample is the source of the 9 T cell receptor beta chains below, sequenced in a study of PD-1 blockade in classical Hodgkin lymphoma. TCRdb's table, derived via immunoSEQ multiplex PCR, lists solely in-frame clones and lacks some. The profile shows roughly 19,000 clones, 76% of them singletons. Regarding time point: cycle 4 day 1 (C4D1), after six to seven weeks of nivolumab. After autologous stem cell transplantation all patients relapsed, and prior brentuximab vedotin exposure differed between cohorts. Sequences were derived from peripheral blood mononuclear cells (PBMCs), sampled before the fourth cycle of nivolumab. The receptors were gathered from a human donor with classical Hodgkin lymphoma.

The chain recombines TRBV28 with TRBJ2-3; tentative D call: TRBD2 (5 bases). The CDR3 is 12 residues long. Germline-derived CDR1 and CDR2 are MDHEN and SYDVKM. Trimming took 10 bases from V and 2 from J, leaving 10 bases between them. The CDR3 coding sequence is TGTGCCACCCTCGACTACACAGATACGCAGTATTTT. Translation gives CATLDYTDTQYF.

This rearrangement joins TRBV5-1 to TRBJ2-5; D perhaps matches TRBD1 (5 bases). CDR1 is SGHRS and CDR2 is YFSETQ in the germline V gene. Trimming took 0 bases from V and 5 from J, leaving 14 bases between them. There are 15 residues in the CDR3. Here the CDR3 DNA reads TGCGCCAGCAGCTTGGGGCTGCAGGGCTTGGAGACCCAGTACTTC. This encodes CASSLGLQGLETQYF.

Here the CDR3 reads CASSQGGPGLAADTQYF. The DNA of the CDR3 is TGCGCCAGCAGCCAAGGGGGTCCGGGACTAGCGGCAGATACGCAGTATTTT. The chain is built from TRBV4-3 and TRBJ2-3, with TRBD2 identical over 11 bases. The CDR3 has 17 residues. J was trimmed by 4 bases and V by 1 base; bases with no gene match: 7. From germline, CDR1 is LGHNA and CDR2 YSLEER.

This chain joins TRBV30 and TRBJ2-2; 7 bases line up with TRBD1. V was clipped by 4 bases and J by 1 base; unmatched bases: 6. The CDR3 contains 15 residues. Germline CDR1 reads GTSNPN; CDR2 reads SVGIG (reference sequence). The CDR3 spells CAWIDRAKNTGELFF. The CDR3 nucleotides are TGTGCCTGGATCGACAGGGCAAAGAACACCGGGGAGCTGTTTTTT.

V and J are TRBV27 and TRBJ1-2; no definite D call. The V gene lost 6 bases and the J gene lost 1 base, with 6 bases spanning the gap. Germline V lookup: CDR1 MNHEY, CDR2 SMNVEV (reference sequence). The CDR3 totals 12 residues. The CDR3 DNA reads TGTGCCAGCAGGTATGGTAACTATGGCTACACCTTC. Protein product: CASRYGNYGYTF.

V is TRBV7-2 and J is TRBJ2-4; D gene uncertain. V lost 1 base and J lost 8, with 6 bases in between. Per the germline V gene, CDR1 is SGHTA and CDR2 is FQGNSA. The CDR3 sequence is 12 residues long. CDR3 DNA sequence: TGTGCCAGCAGCTTAGACTTGGACATTCAGTACTTC. Protein: CASSLDLDIQYF.

V gene TRBV2 combines with J gene TRBJ2-3, with D tentatively TRBD1 or TRBD2 (5 bases each). This CDR3 has 13 amino acids. V was clipped by 6 bases and J by 6 bases, with 13 bases between them. Germline CDR1 and CDR2: SNHLY and FYNNEI. CDR3 nucleotide sequence: TGTGCCAGCAGCTACGGGGACGACGATACGCAGTATTTT. Its protein is CASSYGDDDTQYF.

The chain carries TRBV6-5 and TRBJ1-2; D remains ambiguous. The CDR3 length is 14 residues. In germline, CDR1 is MNHEY, CDR2 SVGAGI. Trimming shortened V by 2 bases and J by 0 bases, and 7 bases separated the two germline ends. CDR3 loop: CASSYDISNYGYTF. CDR3 nucleotides: TGTGCCAGCAGTTACGACATTTCTAACTATGGCTACACCTTC.

J is TRBJ1-4 and V is TRBV28; D call uncertain. The CDR3 spans 11 residues. Germline V gives CDR1 MDHEN, CDR2 SYDVKM. Trimming removed 7 bases at V and 8 bases at J, with 8 bases between. In DNA, the CDR3 is TGTGCCAGCATGGCATTCGAAAAACTGTTTTTT. As protein: CASMAFEKLFF. Looking up the rest from reference TRBV28 and TRBJ1-4 gives the full variable domain: DVKVTQSSRYLVKRTGEKVFLECVQDMDHENMFWYRQDPGLGLRLIYFSYDVKMKEKGDIPEGYSVSREKKERFSLILESASTNQTSMYLCASMAFEKLFFGSGTQLSVL.